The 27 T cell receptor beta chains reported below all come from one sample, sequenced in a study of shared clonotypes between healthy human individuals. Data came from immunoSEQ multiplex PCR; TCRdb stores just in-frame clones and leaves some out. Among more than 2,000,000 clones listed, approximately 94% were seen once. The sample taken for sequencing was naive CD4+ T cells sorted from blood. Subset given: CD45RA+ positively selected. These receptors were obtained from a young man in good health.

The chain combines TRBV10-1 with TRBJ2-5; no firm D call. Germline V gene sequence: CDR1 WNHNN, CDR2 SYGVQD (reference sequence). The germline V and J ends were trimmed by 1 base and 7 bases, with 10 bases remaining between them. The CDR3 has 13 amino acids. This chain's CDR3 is CASSEFASGTQYF. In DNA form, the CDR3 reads TGCGCCAGCAGTGAGTTCGCATCGGGGACCCAGTACTTC.

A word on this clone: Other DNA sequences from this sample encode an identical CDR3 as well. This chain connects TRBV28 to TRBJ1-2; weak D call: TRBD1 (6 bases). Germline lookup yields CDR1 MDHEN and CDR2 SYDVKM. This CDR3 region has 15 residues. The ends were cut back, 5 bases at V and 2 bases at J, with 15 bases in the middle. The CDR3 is CASSPGTGTNYGYTF. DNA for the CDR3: TGTGCCAGCAGTCCAGGCACAGGGACGAACTATGGCTACACCTTC.

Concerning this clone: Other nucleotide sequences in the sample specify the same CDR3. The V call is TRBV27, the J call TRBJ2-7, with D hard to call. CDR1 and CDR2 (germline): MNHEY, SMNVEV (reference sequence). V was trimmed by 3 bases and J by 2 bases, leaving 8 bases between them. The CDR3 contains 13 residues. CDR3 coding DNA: TGTGCCAGCAGTTTTGACGGCCCCTACGAGCAGTACTTC. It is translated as CASSFDGPYEQYF.

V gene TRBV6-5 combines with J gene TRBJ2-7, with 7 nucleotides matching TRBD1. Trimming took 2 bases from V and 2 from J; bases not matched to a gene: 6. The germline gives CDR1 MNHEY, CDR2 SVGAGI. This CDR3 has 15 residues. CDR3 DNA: TGTGCCAGCAGTTACCCGACAGGGAGACCCTACGAGCAGTACTTC. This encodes CASSYPTGRPYEQYF.

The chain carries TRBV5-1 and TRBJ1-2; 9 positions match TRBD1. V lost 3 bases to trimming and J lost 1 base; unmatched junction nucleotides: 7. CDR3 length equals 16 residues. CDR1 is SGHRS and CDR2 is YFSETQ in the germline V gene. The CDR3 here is CASSSTGGAGNYGYTF. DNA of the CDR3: TGCGCCAGCAGCTCAACAGGGGGCGCCGGTAACTATGGCTACACCTTC.

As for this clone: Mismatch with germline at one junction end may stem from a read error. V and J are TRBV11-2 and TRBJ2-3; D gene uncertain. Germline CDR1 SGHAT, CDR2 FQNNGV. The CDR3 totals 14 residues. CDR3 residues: CASSLDIPTDTQYF. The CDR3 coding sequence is TGTGCCAGCAGTTTAGACATCCCCACAGATACGCAGTATTTT.

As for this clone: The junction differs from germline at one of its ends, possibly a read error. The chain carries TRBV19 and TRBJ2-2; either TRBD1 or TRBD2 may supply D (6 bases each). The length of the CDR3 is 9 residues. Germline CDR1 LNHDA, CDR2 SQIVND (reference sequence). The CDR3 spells CAGGPGAVF. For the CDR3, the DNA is TGTGCCGGGGGGCCGGGAGCTGTTTTT.

CDR3 in amino acids: CASSVGGGGLNYEQYF. For the CDR3, the DNA is TGTGCCAGCAGCGTAGGTGGAGGGGGCTTAAACTACGAGCAGTACTTC. The chain links TRBV9 to TRBJ2-7; TRBD1 is a possible D gene (7 bases). CDR3 length equals 16 residues. CDR1 is SGDLS and CDR2 is YYNGEE in the germline V gene. V was trimmed by 0 bases and J by 3 bases, leaving 16 bases between them.

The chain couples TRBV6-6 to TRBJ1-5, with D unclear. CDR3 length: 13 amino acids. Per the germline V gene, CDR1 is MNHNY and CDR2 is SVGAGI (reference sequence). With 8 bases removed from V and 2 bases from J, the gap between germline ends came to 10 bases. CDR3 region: CASADGGNQPQHF. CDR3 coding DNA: TGTGCCAGCGCCGACGGGGGCAATCAGCCCCAGCATTTT.

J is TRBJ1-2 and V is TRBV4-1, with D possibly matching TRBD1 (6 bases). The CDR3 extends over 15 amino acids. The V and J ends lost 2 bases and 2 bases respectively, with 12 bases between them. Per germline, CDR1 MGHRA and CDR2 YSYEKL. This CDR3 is CASSQPGGRNYGYTF. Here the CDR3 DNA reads TGCGCCAGCAGCCAACCTGGGGGGCGGAACTATGGCTACACCTTC.

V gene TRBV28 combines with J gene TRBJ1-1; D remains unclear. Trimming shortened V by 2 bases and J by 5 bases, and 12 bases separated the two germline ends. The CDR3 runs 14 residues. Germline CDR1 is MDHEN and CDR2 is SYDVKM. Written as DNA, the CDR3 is TGTGCCAGCAGTTTAGGCCGCCTGGGAACTGAAGCTTTCTTT. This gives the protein CASSLGRLGTEAFF.

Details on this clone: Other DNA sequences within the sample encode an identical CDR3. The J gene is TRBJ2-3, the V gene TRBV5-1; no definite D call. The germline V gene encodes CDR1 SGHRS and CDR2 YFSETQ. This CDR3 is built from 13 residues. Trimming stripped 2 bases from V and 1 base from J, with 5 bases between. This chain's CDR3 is CASSFDGTDTQYF. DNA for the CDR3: TGCGCCAGCAGCTTTGACGGCACAGATACGCAGTATTTT.

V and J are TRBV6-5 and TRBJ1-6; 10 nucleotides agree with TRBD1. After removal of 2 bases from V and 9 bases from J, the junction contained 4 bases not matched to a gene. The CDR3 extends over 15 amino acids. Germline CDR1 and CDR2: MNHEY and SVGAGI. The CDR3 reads CASSYEGQGLSPLHF. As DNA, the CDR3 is TGTGCCAGCAGTTACGAGGGACAGGGGCTTTCACCCCTCCACTTT.

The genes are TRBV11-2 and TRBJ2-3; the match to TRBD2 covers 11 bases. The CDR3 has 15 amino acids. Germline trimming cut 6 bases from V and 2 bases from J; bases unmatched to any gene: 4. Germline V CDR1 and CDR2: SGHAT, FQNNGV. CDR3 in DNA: TGTGCCAGCAGTCCGGGACTAGCGGCCACAGATACGCAGTATTTT. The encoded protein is CASSPGLAATDTQYF.

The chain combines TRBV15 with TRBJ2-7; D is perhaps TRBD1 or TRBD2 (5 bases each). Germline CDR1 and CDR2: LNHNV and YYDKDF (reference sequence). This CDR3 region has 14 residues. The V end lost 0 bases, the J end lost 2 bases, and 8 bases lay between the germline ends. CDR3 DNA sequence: TGTGCCACCAGCAGAGACAGGGACGCCTACGAGCAGTACTTC. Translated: CATSRDRDAYEQYF. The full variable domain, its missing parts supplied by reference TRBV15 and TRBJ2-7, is DAMVIQNPRYQVTQFGKPVTLSCSQTLNHNVMYWYQQKSSQAPKLLFHYYDKDFNNEADTPDNFQSRRPNTSFCFLDIRSPGLGDTAMYLCATSRDRDAYEQYFGPGTRLTVT.

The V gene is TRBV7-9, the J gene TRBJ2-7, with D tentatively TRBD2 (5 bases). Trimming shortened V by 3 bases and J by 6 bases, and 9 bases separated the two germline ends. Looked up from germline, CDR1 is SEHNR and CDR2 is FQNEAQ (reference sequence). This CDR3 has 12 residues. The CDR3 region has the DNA TGTGCCAGCAGCTTCGTGGCGGGCGAGCAGTACTTC. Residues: CASSFVAGEQYF. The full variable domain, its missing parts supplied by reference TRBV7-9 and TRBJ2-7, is DTGVSQNPRHKITKRGQNVTFRCDPISEHNRLYWYRQTLGQGPEFLTYFQNEAQLEKSRLLSDRFSAERPKGSFSTLEIQRTEQGDSAMYLCASSFVAGEQYFGPGTRLTVT.

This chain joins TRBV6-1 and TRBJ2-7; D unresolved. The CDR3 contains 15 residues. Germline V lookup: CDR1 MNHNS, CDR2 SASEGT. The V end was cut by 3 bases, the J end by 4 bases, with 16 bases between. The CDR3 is CASSDLTDGKYEQYF. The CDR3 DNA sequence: TGTGCCAGCAGTGATCTCACGGACGGTAAATACGAGCAGTACTTC.

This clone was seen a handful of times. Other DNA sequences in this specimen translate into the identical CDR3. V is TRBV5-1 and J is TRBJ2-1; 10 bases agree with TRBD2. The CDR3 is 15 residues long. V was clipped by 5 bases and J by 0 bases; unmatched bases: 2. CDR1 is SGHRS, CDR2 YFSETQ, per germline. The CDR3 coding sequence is TGCGCCAGCAGTAGCGGGGGGAGCTCCTACAATGAGCAGTTCTTC. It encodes CASSSGGSSYNEQFF. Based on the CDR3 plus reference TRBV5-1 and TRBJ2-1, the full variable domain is KAGVTQTPRYLIKTRGQQVTLSCSPISGHRSVSWYQQTPGQGLQFLFEYFSETQRNKGNFPGRFSGRQFSNSRSEMNVSTLELGDSALYLCASSSGGSSYNEQFFGPGTRLTVL.

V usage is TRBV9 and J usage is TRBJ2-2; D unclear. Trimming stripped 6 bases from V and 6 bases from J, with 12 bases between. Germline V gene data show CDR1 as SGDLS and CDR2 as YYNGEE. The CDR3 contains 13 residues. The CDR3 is CASNRNAAGELFF. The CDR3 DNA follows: TGTGCCAGCAACCGAAATGCGGCCGGGGAGCTGTTTTTT.

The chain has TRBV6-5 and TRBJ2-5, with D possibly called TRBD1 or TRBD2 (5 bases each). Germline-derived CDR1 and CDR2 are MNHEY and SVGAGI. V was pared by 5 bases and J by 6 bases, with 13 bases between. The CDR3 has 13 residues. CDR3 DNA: TGTGCCAGCAGTCCCCCGGGACCGCAGACCCAGTACTTC. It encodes CASSPPGPQTQYF.

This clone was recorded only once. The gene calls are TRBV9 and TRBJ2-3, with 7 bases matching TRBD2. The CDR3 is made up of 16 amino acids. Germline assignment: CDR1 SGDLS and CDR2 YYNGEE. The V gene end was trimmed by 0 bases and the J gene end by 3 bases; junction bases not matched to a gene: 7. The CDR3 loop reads CASSVEAGLKTDTQYF. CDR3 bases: TGTGCCAGCAGCGTAGAGGCGGGACTAAAAACAGATACGCAGTATTTT.

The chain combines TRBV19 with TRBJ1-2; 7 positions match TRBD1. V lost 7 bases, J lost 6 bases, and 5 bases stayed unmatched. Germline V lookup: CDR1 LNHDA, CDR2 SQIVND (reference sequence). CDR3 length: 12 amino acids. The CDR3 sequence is CASMGDSDGYTF. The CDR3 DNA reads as TGTGCCAGTATGGGGGACAGCGATGGCTACACCTTC.

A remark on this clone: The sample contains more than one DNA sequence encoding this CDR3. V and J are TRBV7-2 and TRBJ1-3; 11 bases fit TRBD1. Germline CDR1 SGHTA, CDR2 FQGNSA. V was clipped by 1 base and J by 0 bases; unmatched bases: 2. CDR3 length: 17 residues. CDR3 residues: CASSLVGTGGSGNTIYF. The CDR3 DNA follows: TGTGCCAGCAGCTTAGTCGGGACAGGGGGCTCTGGAAACACCATATATTTT.

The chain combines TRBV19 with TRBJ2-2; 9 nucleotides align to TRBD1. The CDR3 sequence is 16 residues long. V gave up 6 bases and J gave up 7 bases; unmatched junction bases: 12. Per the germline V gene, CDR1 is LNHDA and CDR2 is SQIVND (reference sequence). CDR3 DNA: TGTGCCAGTAGGGGACAGGGTGGATTGGTCGGCGGGGAGCTGTTTTTT. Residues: CASRGQGGLVGGELFF.

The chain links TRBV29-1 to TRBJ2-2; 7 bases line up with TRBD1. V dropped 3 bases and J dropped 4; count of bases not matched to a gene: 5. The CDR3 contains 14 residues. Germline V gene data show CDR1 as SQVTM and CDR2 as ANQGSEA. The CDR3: CSVERTGGTGELFF. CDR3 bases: TGCAGCGTTGAGAGGACAGGAGGCACCGGGGAGCTGTTTTTT.

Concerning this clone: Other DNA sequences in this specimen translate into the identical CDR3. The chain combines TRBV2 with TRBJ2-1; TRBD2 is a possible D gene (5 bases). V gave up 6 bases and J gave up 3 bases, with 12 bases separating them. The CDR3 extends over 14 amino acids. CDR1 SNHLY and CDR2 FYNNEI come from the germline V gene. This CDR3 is CASRSGGSYNEQFF. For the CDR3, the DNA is TGTGCCAGCAGGAGTGGAGGTAGCTACAATGAGCAGTTCTTC.

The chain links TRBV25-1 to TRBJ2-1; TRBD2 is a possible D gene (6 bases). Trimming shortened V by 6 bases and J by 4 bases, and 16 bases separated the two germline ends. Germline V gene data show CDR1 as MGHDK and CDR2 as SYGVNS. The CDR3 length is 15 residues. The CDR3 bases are TGTGCCAGCAGACATTGGGCAGGGAGGTACAATGAGCAGTTCTTC. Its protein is CASRHWAGRYNEQFF.